What follows are 26 T cell receptor beta chains derived from one specimen sequenced in a study of beta chain features in type 1 diabetes. Overall study results and limits: Shorter TCRB CDR3s, moderately but significantly so, were found in Type 1 diabetes patients in all four CD4+ subsets.

These receptors have no known antigen. What was sequenced were expressed TCRB transcripts, since all of the isolated RNA had been reverse transcribed. Libraries were prepared by immunoSEQ multiplex PCR; TCRdb keeps only in-frame clonotypes and omits some of them. The table lists nearly 700,000 clones, 13% of them singletons. The source material was naive CD4+ T cells from blood. The source is a man between 18 and 35 years old with type 1 diabetes.

This clone was picked up a small number of times. The chain uses TRBV27 and TRBJ2-7, with D unresolved. This CDR3 is built from 11 residues. Trimming stripped 2 bases from V and 5 bases from J, with 4 bases between. Germline V CDR1 and CDR2: MNHEY, SMNVEV (reference sequence). CDR3 residues: CASSLVDEQYF. The CDR3 DNA reads TGTGCCAGCAGTTTAGTCGACGAGCAGTACTTC.

This clone appeared a few times. The V and J genes are TRBV6-1 and TRBJ2-5, with 9 nucleotides matching TRBD2. J gave up 5 bases and V 1 base, and 11 bases lay outside the gene matches. Germline CDR1 and CDR2: MNHNS and SASEGT. This CDR3 region has 17 residues. CDR3 sequence (DNA): TGTGCCAGCAGTGAAGAAGGGCGAGCGGGGGGAAAGGAGACCCAGTACTTC. Its protein product is CASSEEGRAGGKETQYF.

This clone was found a few times. The V call is TRBV11-1, the J call TRBJ2-1; weak D call: TRBD1 (6 bases). The CDR3 loop spans 15 amino acids. Trimming stripped 2 bases from V and 6 bases from J, with 14 bases between. The germline V gene encodes CDR1 SGHAT and CDR2 FQDESV (reference sequence). CDR3 amino acids: CASSLSRARGNEQFF. CDR3 sequence (DNA): TGTGCCAGCAGCTTATCCCGGGCCAGGGGCAATGAGCAGTTCTTC.

In this sample, this clone turned up a few times. The chain joins TRBV6-5 to TRBJ2-3; the match to TRBD2 covers 9 bases. The germline V gene encodes CDR1 MNHEY and CDR2 SVGAGI. V lost 2 bases, J lost 3 bases, and 3 bases stayed unmatched. CDR3 length: 15 residues. In DNA, the CDR3 is TGTGCCAGCAGTTACAACCTAGCGGGGACAGATACGCAGTATTTT. Its translation: CASSYNLAGTDTQYF.

Only one count was recorded for this clone. The CDR3 spells CASSPYAGTDNSPLHF. Here the CDR3 DNA reads TGTGCCAGCTCACCTTATGCCGGGACAGATAATTCACCCCTCCACTTT. The J gene is TRBJ1-6, the V gene TRBV18, with TRBD1 matching over 7 bases. Unmatched junction bases numbered 7, after V lost 3 bases and J lost 5 bases. This CDR3 spans 16 amino acids. Germline V gene lookup returns CDR1 KGHSH and CDR2 LQKENI.

About this clone: This specimen includes other DNA sequences encoding the same CDR3. The chain links TRBV10-3 to TRBJ2-7; D uncertain. The germline V gene encodes CDR1 ENHRY and CDR2 SYGVKD. Trimming removed 4 bases from V and 2 bases from J, with 3 bases in between. The CDR3 runs to 11 residues. CDR3 bases: TGTGCCATCAGTGGCGCCTACGAGCAGTACTTC. Protein product: CAISGAYEQYF.

This clone has a handful of counts. CDR3 protein: CASSQDGKLHYNEQFF. The CDR3 nucleotides are TGTGCCAGCAGCCAAGATGGGAAACTTCACTACAATGAGCAGTTCTTC. The rearrangement uses TRBV14 and TRBJ2-1; no firm D call. CDR3 size: 16 residues. The V end lost 0 bases, the J end lost 3 bases, and 12 bases lay between the germline ends. CDR1 and CDR2 (germline): SGHDN, FVKESK.

This clone was counted a few times. This chain uses TRBV5-4 with TRBJ1-2, with 7 bases identical to TRBD1. Losses at the gene ends were 3 bases for V and 2 bases for J; bases not matched to a gene: 1. Germline loops: CDR1 SGHNT, CDR2 YYREEE (reference sequence). The CDR3 length is 13 residues. CDR3 amino acids: CASSWTGNYGYTF. CDR3 nucleotides: TGTGCCAGCAGCTGGACAGGAAACTATGGCTACACCTTC.

V and J are TRBV28 and TRBJ2-1, with D unresolved. The germline V and J ends were trimmed by 4 bases and 6 bases, with 7 bases remaining between them. Germline lookup yields CDR1 MDHEN and CDR2 SYDVKM. This CDR3 is built from 12 residues. The CDR3 spells CASSYLGNEQFF. CDR3 in DNA: TGTGCCAGCAGTTATCTTGGCAATGAGCAGTTCTTC.

As regards this clone: The sample has other DNA sequences that encode this CDR3 too. The chain combines TRBV30 with TRBJ2-5; D is ambiguous. CDR3 size: 11 residues. Germline V gene data show CDR1 as GTSNPN and CDR2 as SVGIG (reference sequence). V lost 0 bases, J lost 5 bases, and 4 bases lay in between. DNA of the CDR3: TGTGCCTGGAGTGTACAGGAGACCCAGTACTTC. Translation: CAWSVQETQYF.

This chain uses TRBV9 with TRBJ2-5, with 10 positions matching TRBD2. Germline V lookup: CDR1 SGDLS, CDR2 YYNGEE. V lost 0 bases to trimming and J lost 5 bases; unmatched junction nucleotides: 10. This CDR3 comprises 17 residues. The DNA for the CDR3 is TGTGCCAGCAGCGTAGCCGGAGCGGGGGGGCTGTGGGAGACCCAGTACTTC. This codes for CASSVAGAGGLWETQYF.

This clone was counted once. J is TRBJ2-7 and V is TRBV7-8; TRBD1 is a possible D gene (6 bases). This CDR3 has 12 amino acids. Trimming cost V 6 bases and J 2 bases, with 8 bases left between them. Germline-derived CDR1 and CDR2 are SGHVS and FQNEAQ. The CDR3 region is CASSDRTYEQYF. The CDR3 region has the DNA TGTGCCAGCAGTGACAGGACCTACGAGCAGTACTTC.

This clone was seen a handful of times. The chain employs TRBV5-1 and TRBJ2-5; no clear D. The V end lost 0 bases, the J end lost 2 bases, and 8 bases lay between the germline ends. There are 14 residues in the CDR3. Germline V gene lookup returns CDR1 SGHRS and CDR2 YFSETQ. This CDR3 reads CASSLGQQQETQYF. In DNA, the CDR3 is TGCGCCAGCAGCTTGGGGCAGCAACAAGAGACCCAGTACTTC.

This clone was seen only a few times. J is TRBJ2-1 and V is TRBV28, with TRBD1 identical over 9 bases. Germline V gene lookup returns CDR1 MDHEN and CDR2 SYDVKM. Trimming cost V 5 bases and J 5 bases; bases outside gene matches: 7. The CDR3 is made up of 15 amino acids. CDR3 residues: CASSPFDRGNNEQFF. In DNA, the CDR3 is TGTGCCAGCAGTCCCTTTGACAGGGGGAACAATGAGCAGTTCTTC.

J is TRBJ2-3 and V is TRBV19; D is perhaps TRBD2 (6 bases). The CDR3 is made up of 15 amino acids. The germline V gene encodes CDR1 LNHDA and CDR2 SQIVND (reference sequence). Trimming took 9 bases from V and 1 from J, leaving 17 bases between them. The CDR3 sequence: CASSNGASGTDTQYF. CDR3 nucleotides: TGTGCCAGCTCTAATGGGGCTAGCGGCACAGATACGCAGTATTTT.

V gene TRBV18 combines with J gene TRBJ1-1; weak D call: TRBD1 (6 bases). The CDR3 covers 16 residues. The V end lost 0 bases, the J end lost 0 bases, and 11 bases lay between the germline ends. CDR1 and CDR2 (germline): KGHSH, LQKENI. DNA for the CDR3: TGTGCCAGCTCACCACCCCGGGGGGCCTTGAACACTGAAGCTTTCTTT. Translating it yields CASSPPRGALNTEAFF.

The chain joins TRBV5-4 to TRBJ2-7; TRBD1 aligns across 8 bases. Germline CDR1 is SGHNT and CDR2 is YYREEE (reference sequence). This CDR3 has 14 amino acids. The ends lost 4 bases at V and 3 bases at J; junction bases unmatched: 6. The CDR3 protein is CASSLGQGDYEQYF. The CDR3 nucleotides read TGTGCCAGCAGCCTCGGACAGGGCGACTACGAGCAGTACTTC.

This sequence joins TRBV28 and TRBJ2-4; D might be TRBD1 or TRBD2, each matching 5 bases. The CDR3 sequence is 16 residues long. Trimming left V 3 bases short and J 2 bases short, with 14 bases between. CDR1 is MDHEN, CDR2 SYDVKM, per germline. The CDR3 reads CASSLRGFASKNIQYF. The DNA for the CDR3 is TGTGCCAGCAGTTTGAGGGGTTTTGCGTCCAAAAACATTCAGTACTTC.

This chain uses TRBV5-5 with TRBJ1-6, with 8 bases matching TRBD1. The germline CDR1 and CDR2 sequences are SGHKS and YYEKEE (reference sequence). The CDR3 totals 14 residues. The J segment lost 7 bases and the V segment lost 4 bases, leaving 4 bases of the junction unmatched. DNA of the CDR3: TGTGCCAGCAGCCACGGACAGGGAAATTCACCCCTCCACTTT. Amino acid sequence: CASSHGQGNSPLHF.

This chain links TRBV11-2 with TRBJ1-2, with D maybe TRBD1 (5 bases). Germline-derived CDR1 and CDR2 are SGHAT and FQNNGV. The length of the CDR3 is 16 residues. Trimming removed 2 bases from V and 5 bases from J, with 18 bases in between. As DNA, the CDR3 is TGTGCCAGCAGCTTAATCGACAGCCCCTACCGTTATGGCTACACCTTC. Amino acid sequence: CASSLIDSPYRYGYTF.

The chain recombines TRBV15 with TRBJ2-1; D gene uncertain. The length of the CDR3 is 16 residues. V lost 0 bases, J lost 5 bases, and 14 bases lay in between. Germline assignment: CDR1 LNHNV and CDR2 YYDKDF (reference sequence). CDR3 DNA sequence: TGTGCCACCAGCAGAGATAAGGGAACTCGAAACAATGAGCAGTTCTTC. Residues: CATSRDKGTRNNEQFF. The whole variable domain, filled in from reference TRBV15 and TRBJ2-1, reads DAMVIQNPRYQVTQFGKPVTLSCSQTLNHNVMYWYQQKSSQAPKLLFHYYDKDFNNEADTPDNFQSRRPNTSFCFLDIRSPGLGDTAMYLCATSRDKGTRNNEQFFGPGTRLTVL.

This clone showed up just a few times. This rearrangement joins TRBV30 to TRBJ2-5, with D tentatively TRBD2 (6 bases). From germline, CDR1 is GTSNPN and CDR2 SVGIG (reference sequence). The V and J ends lost 4 bases and 4 bases respectively, with 19 bases between them. The CDR3 loop spans 15 amino acids. In DNA form, the CDR3 reads TGTGCCTGGACCCAAGGGCCCCTCGGGGGAGAGACCCAGTACTTC. Translation: CAWTQGPLGGETQYF.

This clone was observed a few times. V and J are TRBV28 and TRBJ1-3, with D maybe TRBD1 (5 bases). The V and J ends lost 4 bases and 4 bases respectively, with 8 bases between them. Germline V gene data show CDR1 as MDHEN and CDR2 as SYDVKM. The CDR3 extends over 13 amino acids. The CDR3 region is CASSSGSGNTIYF. CDR3 DNA: TGTGCCAGCAGTTCAGGGTCCGGAAACACCATATATTTT.

This clone was seen only once. The chain is built from TRBV6-1 and TRBJ2-1; D may be TRBD1 (5 bases). The CDR3 length is 14 residues. Germline V CDR1 and CDR2: MNHNS, SASEGT. CDR3: CALRRGPASDEQFF. The CDR3 nucleotides read TGTGCACTCCGTAGGGGTCCGGCAAGTGATGAGCAGTTCTTC.

This clone was recorded a few times. The chain uses TRBV7-9 and TRBJ1-4, with D unclear. Germline CDR1 and CDR2: SEHNR and FQNEAQ (reference sequence). CDR3 length: 12 amino acids. Trimming stripped 3 bases from V and 7 bases from J, with 6 bases between. The CDR3 loop reads CASSFEAEKLFF. The CDR3 nucleotides are TGTGCCAGCAGCTTTGAGGCTGAAAAACTGTTTTTT.

The chain recombines TRBV29-1 with TRBJ1-1, with 9 nucleotides matching TRBD1. CDR3 length: 13 residues. The J segment lost 4 bases and the V segment lost 6 bases, leaving 6 bases of the junction unmatched. CDR1 is SQVTM and CDR2 is ANQGSEA in the germline V gene. CDR3 nucleotides: TGCAGCGTCGCTGTGACAGGGGGCACTGAAGCTTTCTTT. Encoded protein: CSVAVTGGTEAFF.